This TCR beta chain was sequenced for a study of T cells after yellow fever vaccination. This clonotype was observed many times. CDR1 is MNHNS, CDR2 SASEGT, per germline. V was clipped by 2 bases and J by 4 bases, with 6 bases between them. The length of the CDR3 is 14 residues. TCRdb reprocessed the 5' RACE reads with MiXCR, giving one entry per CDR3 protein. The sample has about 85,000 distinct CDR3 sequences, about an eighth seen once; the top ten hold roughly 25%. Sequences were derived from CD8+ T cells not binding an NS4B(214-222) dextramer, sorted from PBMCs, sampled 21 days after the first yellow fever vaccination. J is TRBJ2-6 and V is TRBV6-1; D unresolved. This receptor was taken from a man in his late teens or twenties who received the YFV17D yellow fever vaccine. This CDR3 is CASSELRGANVLTF. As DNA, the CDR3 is TGTGCCAGCAGTGAATTACGGGGGGCCAACGTCCTGACTTTC.